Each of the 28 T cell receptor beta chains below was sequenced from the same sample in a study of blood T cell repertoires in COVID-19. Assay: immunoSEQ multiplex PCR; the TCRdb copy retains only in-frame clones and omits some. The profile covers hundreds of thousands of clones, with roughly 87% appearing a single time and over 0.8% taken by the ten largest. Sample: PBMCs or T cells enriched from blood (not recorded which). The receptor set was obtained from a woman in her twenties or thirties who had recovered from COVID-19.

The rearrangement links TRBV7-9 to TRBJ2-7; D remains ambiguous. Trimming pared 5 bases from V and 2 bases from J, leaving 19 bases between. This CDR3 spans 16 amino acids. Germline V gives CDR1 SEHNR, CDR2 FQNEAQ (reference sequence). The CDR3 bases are TGTGCCAGCAGCCAGATCGGTGGCAGGTTGCCCTACGAGCAGTACTTC. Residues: CASSQIGGRLPYEQYF.

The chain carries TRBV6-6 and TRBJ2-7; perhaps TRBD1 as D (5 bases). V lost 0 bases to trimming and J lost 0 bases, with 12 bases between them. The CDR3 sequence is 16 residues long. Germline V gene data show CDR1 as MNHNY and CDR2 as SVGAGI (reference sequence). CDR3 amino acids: CASSYSDRKFSYEQYF. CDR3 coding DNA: TGTGCCAGCAGTTACTCCGACAGAAAATTCTCCTACGAGCAGTACTTC.

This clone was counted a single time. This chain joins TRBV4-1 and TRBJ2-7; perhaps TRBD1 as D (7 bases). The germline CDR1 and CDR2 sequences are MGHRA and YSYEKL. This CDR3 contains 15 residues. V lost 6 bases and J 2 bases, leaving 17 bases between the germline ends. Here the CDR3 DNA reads TGCGCCAGCAGTCCGTCTCGGGGGACAGCCTACGAGCAGTACTTC. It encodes CASSPSRGTAYEQYF.

In DNA form, the CDR3 reads TGCAGCGTTGAAACCGACAGGGATCCCGGTGGCTACACCTTC. It encodes CSVETDRDPGGYTF. The chain is built from TRBV29-1 and TRBJ1-2; the match to TRBD1 covers 7 bases. Germline trimming cut 2 bases from V and 7 bases from J; bases unmatched to any gene: 10. The CDR3 length is 14 residues. CDR1 and CDR2 from the germline V gene are SQVTM and ANQGSEA.

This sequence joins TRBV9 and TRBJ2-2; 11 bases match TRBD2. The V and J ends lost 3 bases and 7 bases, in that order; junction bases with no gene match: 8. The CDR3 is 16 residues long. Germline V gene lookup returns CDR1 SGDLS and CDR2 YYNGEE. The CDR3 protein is CASSAIAGGPGGELFF. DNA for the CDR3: TGTGCCAGCAGCGCAATAGCGGGGGGGCCCGGCGGGGAGCTGTTTTTT.

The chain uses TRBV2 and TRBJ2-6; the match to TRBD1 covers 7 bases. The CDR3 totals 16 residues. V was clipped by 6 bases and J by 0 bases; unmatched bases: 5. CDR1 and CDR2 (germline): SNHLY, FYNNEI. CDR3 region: CASSRDRASGANVLTF. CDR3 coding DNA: TGTGCCAGCAGCCGGGACAGAGCCTCTGGGGCCAACGTCCTGACTTTC.

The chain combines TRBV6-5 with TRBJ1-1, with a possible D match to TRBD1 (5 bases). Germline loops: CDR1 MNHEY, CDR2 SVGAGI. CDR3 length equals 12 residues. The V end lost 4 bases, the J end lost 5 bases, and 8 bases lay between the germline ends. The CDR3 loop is CASSSRGTEAFF. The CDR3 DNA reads TGTGCCAGCAGTTCGCGGGGGACTGAAGCTTTCTTT.

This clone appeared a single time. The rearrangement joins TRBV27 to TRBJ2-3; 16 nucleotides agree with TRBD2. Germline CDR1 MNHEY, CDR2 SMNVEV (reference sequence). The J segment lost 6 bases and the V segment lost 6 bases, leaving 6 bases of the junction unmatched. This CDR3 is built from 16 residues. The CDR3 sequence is CASRGTSGGAFDTQYF. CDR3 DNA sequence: TGTGCCAGCAGAGGGACTAGCGGGGGGGCTTTCGATACGCAGTATTTT.

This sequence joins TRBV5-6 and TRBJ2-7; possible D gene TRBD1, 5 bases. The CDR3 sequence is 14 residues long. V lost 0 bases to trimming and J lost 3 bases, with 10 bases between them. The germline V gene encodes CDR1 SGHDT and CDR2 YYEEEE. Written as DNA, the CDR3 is TGTGCCAGCAGCTTGGCAGGGTCCCGCTACGAGCAGTACTTC. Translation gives CASSLAGSRYEQYF.

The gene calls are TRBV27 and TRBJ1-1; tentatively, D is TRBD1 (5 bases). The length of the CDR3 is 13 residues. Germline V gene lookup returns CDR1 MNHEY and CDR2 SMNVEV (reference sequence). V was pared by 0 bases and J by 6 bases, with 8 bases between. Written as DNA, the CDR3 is TGTGCCAGCAGTTTATCCGAAGGGGCTGAAGCTTTCTTT. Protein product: CASSLSEGAEAFF.

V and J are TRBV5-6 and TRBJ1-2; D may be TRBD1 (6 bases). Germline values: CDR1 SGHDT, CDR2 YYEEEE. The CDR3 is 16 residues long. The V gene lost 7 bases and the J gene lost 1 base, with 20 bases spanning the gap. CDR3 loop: CASSGEWGRLNYGYTF. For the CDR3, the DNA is TGTGCCAGCTCCGGAGAATGGGGGCGACTTAACTATGGCTACACCTTC.

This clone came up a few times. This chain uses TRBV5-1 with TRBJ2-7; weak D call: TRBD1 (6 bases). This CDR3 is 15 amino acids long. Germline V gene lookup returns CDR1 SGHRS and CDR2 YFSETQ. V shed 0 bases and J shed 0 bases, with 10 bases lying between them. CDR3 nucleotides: TGCGCCAGCAGCTTGGGGGACATCTTCTCCTACGAGCAGTACTTC. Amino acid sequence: CASSLGDIFSYEQYF. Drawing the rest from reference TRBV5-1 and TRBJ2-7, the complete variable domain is KAGVTQTPRYLIKTRGQQVTLSCSPISGHRSVSWYQQTPGQGLQFLFEYFSETQRNKGNFPGRFSGRQFSNSRSEMNVSTLELGDSALYLCASSLGDIFSYEQYFGPGTRLTVT.

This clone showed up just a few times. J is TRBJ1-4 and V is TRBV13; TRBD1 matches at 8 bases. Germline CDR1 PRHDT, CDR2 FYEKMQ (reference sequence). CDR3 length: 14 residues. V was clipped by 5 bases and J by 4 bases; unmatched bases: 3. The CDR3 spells CASSLGQGNEKLFF. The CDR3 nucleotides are TGTGCCAGCAGCCTCGGACAGGGTAATGAAAAACTGTTTTTT.

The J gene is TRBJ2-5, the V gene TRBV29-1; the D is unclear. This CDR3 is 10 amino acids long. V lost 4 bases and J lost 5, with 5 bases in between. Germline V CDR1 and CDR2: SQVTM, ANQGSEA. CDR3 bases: TGCAGCGTTGTTTATGAGACCCAGTACTTC. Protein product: CSVVYETQYF.

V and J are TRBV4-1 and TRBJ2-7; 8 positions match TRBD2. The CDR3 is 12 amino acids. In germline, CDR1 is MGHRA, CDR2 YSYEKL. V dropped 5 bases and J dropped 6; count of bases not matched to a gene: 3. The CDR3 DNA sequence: TGCGCCAGCAGCACCAGCGGGGGCGAGCAGTACTTC. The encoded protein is CASSTSGGEQYF.

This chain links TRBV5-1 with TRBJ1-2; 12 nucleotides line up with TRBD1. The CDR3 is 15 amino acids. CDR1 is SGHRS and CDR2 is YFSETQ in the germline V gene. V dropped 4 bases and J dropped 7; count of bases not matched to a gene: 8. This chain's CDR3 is CASSLPSGQGAGYTF. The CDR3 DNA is TGCGCCAGCAGCCTACCCTCGGGACAGGGGGCTGGCTACACCTTC.

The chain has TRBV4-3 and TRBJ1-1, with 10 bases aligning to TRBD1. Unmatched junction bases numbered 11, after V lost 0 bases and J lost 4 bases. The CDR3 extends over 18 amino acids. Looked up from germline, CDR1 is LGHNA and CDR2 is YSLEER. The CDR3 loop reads CASSQDERATGGLTEAFF. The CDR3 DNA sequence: TGCGCCAGCAGCCAAGATGAACGTGCGACAGGGGGCCTCACTGAAGCTTTCTTT.

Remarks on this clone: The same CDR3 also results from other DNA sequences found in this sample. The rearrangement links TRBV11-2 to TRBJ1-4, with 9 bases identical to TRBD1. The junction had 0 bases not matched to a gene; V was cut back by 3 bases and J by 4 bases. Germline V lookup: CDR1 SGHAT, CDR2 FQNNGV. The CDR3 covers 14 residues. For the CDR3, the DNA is TGTGCCAGCAGCTTGGGACAGGGTAATGAAAAACTGTTTTTT. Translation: CASSLGQGNEKLFF. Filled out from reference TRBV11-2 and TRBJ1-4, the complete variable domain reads EAGVAQSPRYKIIEKRQSVAFWCNPISGHATLYWYQQILGQGPKLLIQFQNNGVVDDSQLPKDRFSAERLKGVDSTLKIQPAKLEDSAVYLCASSLGQGNEKLFFGSGTQLSVL.

CDR3 loop: CASSFFGVSGANVLTF. In DNA, the CDR3 is TGTGCCAGCAGTTTCTTCGGGGTATCTGGGGCCAACGTCCTGACTTTC. The V and J genes are TRBV27 and TRBJ2-6; maybe TRBD2 (5 bases). CDR3 size: 16 residues. Germline values: CDR1 MNHEY, CDR2 SMNVEV (reference sequence). Trimming removed 3 bases at V and 1 base at J, with 10 bases between.

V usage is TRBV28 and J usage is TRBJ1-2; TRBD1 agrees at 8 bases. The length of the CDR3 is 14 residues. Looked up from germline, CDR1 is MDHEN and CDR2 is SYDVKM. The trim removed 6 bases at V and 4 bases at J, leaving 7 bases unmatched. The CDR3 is CASSLGTGTYGYTF. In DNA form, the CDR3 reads TGTGCCAGCAGCCTGGGGACAGGTACCTATGGCTACACCTTC.

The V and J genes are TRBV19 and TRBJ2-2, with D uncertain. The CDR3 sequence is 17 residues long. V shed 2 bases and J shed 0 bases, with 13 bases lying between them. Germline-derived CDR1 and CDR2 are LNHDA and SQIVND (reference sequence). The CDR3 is CASSIRTGLPNTGELFF. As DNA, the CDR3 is TGTGCCAGTAGTATAAGAACCGGGTTACCGAACACCGGGGAGCTGTTTTTT.

CDR3 in amino acids: CATSRDDRDRGLRGYGYTF. CDR3 DNA: TGTGCCACCAGCAGAGATGACCGGGACAGGGGGCTTCGGGGCTATGGCTACACCTTC. The J gene is TRBJ1-2, the V gene TRBV15, with 12 bases fitting TRBD1. V shed 0 bases, J shed 4 bases, and the junction held 12 bases outside the gene matches. The CDR3 length is 19 residues. The germline gives CDR1 LNHNV, CDR2 YYDKDF (reference sequence).

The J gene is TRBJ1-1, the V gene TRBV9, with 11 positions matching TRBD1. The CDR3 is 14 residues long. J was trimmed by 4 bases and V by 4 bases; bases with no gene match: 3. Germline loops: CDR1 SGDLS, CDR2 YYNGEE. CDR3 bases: TGTGCCAGCAGCCGAGGACAGGGGGCCACTGAAGCTTTCTTT. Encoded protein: CASSRGQGATEAFF. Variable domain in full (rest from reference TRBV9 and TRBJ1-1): DSGVTQTPKHLITATGQRVTLRCSPRSGDLSVYWYQQSLDQGLQFLIQYYNGEERAKGNILERFSAQQFPDLHSELNLSSLELGDSALYFCASSRGQGATEAFFGQGTRLTVV.

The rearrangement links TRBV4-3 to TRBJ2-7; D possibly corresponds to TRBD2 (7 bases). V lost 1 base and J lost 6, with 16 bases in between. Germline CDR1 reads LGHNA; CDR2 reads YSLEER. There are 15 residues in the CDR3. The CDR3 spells CASSQVSGGGGEQYF. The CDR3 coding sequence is TGCGCCAGCAGCCAAGTTTCGGGGGGCGGAGGCGAGCAGTACTTC.

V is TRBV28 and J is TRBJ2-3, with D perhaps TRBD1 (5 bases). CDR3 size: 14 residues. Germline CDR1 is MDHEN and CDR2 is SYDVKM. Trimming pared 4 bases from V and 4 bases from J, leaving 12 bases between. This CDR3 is CASSSVTGPDTQYF. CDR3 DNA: TGTGCCAGCAGTTCCGTTACAGGTCCAGATACGCAGTATTTT.

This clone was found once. The DNA of the CDR3 is TGTGCCAGCAGCCTTTCGGCAGGGGGGATCCCAGATACGCAGTATTTT. The encoded protein is CASSLSAGGIPDTQYF. This chain links TRBV6-2 or TRBV6-3 with TRBJ2-3, with D tentatively TRBD1 (7 bases). The CDR3 covers 16 residues. The ends were cut back, 6 bases at V and 4 bases at J, with 20 bases in the middle. The germline gives CDR1 MNHEY, CDR2 SVGEGT.

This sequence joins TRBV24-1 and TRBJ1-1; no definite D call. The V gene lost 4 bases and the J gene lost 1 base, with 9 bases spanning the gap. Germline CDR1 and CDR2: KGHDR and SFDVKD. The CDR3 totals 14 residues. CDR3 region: CATSDARRNTEAFF. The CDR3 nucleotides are TGTGCCACCAGTGACGCTCGTAGGAACACTGAAGCTTTCTTT.

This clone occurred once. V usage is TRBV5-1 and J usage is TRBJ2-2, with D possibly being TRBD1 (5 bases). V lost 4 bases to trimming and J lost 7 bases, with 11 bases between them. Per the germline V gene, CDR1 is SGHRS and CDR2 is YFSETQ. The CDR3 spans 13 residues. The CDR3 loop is CASSQRTNGELFF. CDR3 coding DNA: TGCGCCAGCAGCCAGAGGACAAACGGGGAGCTGTTTTTT. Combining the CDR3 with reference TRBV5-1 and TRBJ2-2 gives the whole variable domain KAGVTQTPRYLIKTRGQQVTLSCSPISGHRSVSWYQQTPGQGLQFLFEYFSETQRNKGNFPGRFSGRQFSNSRSEMNVSTLELGDSALYLCASSQRTNGELFFGEGSRLTVL.